Listed here are 23 T cell receptor beta chains from one sample, sequenced in a study of cytomegalovirus exposure and HLA in healthy donors. PCR amplification relied on 60 Vbeta primers (plus 13 Jbeta primers). TCRdb's table, derived via immunoSEQ multiplex PCR, lists solely in-frame clones and lacks some. The sample includes 120,000 or so clones, about 10% of them seen just once. Sequenced input: PBMCs. The receptor source for this set is a woman younger than 35 in good health and CMV-seropositive.

The chain is built from TRBV7-6 and TRBJ2-3; TRBD2 agrees at 10 bases. Germline V lookup: CDR1 SGHVS, CDR2 FNYEAQ. V was clipped by 3 bases and J by 8 bases; unmatched bases: 8. The CDR3 is 15 amino acids. CDR3 nucleotides: TGTGCCAGCAGCTTTAAGCGGGAGGGGCAGGTTACGCAGTATTTT. It codes for CASSFKREGQVTQYF.

This chain joins TRBV18 and TRBJ2-4, with 8 positions matching TRBD2. Germline-derived CDR1 and CDR2 are KGHSH and LQKENI. J lost 6 bases, V lost 3 bases, and 4 bases had no gene match. This CDR3 has 14 amino acids. CDR3 sequence reads: CASSPERESNIQYF. For the CDR3, the DNA is TGTGCCAGCTCACCGGAGCGGGAGTCAAACATTCAGTACTTC.

About this clone: Other nucleotide sequences in the sample specify the same CDR3. This sequence joins TRBV5-1 and TRBJ1-1; D gene ambiguous. V gave up 0 bases and J gave up 0 bases, with 9 bases separating them. CDR3 length: 15 residues. In germline, CDR1 is SGHRS, CDR2 YFSETQ. CDR3 protein: CASSLDSGMNTEAFF. The CDR3 coding sequence is TGCGCCAGCAGCTTGGACAGCGGAATGAACACTGAAGCTTTCTTT.

This chain links TRBV6-1 with TRBJ2-5, with a possible D match to TRBD1 (8 bases). The CDR3 runs to 16 residues. Germline lookup yields CDR1 MNHNS and CDR2 SASEGT. V lost 2 bases, J lost 5 bases, and 18 bases lay in between. CDR3: CASSEPRTGRGETQYF. The CDR3 DNA follows: TGTGCCAGCAGTGAACCAAGGACAGGGCGGGGGGAGACCCAGTACTTC.

This clone was detected only a few times. The rearrangement uses TRBV7-8 and TRBJ1-2; TRBD1 is a possible D gene (5 bases). The CDR3 runs to 14 residues. Looked up from germline, CDR1 is SGHVS and CDR2 is FQNEAQ. V lost 3 bases and J lost 9, with 17 bases in between. The CDR3 DNA reads as TGTGCCAGCAGCTTCGACGACAGCCTACGGAGCTACACCTTC. Translation gives CASSFDDSLRSYTF. The complete variable domain, with remaining parts taken from reference TRBV7-8 and TRBJ1-2, reads GAGVSQSPRYKVAKRGQDVALRCDPISGHVSLFWYQQALGQGPEFLTYFQNEAQLDKSGLPSDRFFAERPEGSVSTLKIQRTQQEDSAVYLCASSFDDSLRSYTFGSGTRLTVV.

Concerning this clone itself: Other nucleotide sequences from this sample produce the same CDR3. This chain uses TRBV9 with TRBJ2-7; the D gene is possibly TRBD2 (8 bases). The V and J ends lost 0 bases and 2 bases respectively, with 15 bases between them. Germline V CDR1 and CDR2: SGDLS, YYNGEE. There are 16 residues in the CDR3. CDR3: CASSVGGSGTAYEQYF. CDR3 nucleotide sequence: TGTGCCAGCAGCGTAGGGGGTAGCGGGACAGCCTACGAGCAGTACTTC. Filled out from reference TRBV9 and TRBJ2-7, the complete variable domain reads DSGVTQTPKHLITATGQRVTLRCSPRSGDLSVYWYQQSLDQGLQFLIQYYNGEERAKGNILERFSAQQFPDLHSELNLSSLELGDSALYFCASSVGGSGTAYEQYFGPGTRLTVT.

The V call is TRBV5-1, the J call TRBJ1-1; D perhaps matches TRBD1 (5 bases). Trimming removed 1 base from V and 3 bases from J, with 7 bases in between. The CDR3 runs to 13 residues. Germline V gene lookup returns CDR1 SGHRS and CDR2 YFSETQ. The DNA for the CDR3 is TGCGCCAGCAGCTTGCCCAGGGACACTGAAGCTTTCTTT. It is translated as CASSLPRDTEAFF. Using reference TRBV5-1 and TRBJ1-1 for the parts outside the CDR3, the full variable domain is KAGVTQTPRYLIKTRGQQVTLSCSPISGHRSVSWYQQTPGQGLQFLFEYFSETQRNKGNFPGRFSGRQFSNSRSEMNVSTLELGDSALYLCASSLPRDTEAFFGQGTRLTVV.

The chain employs TRBV6-5 and TRBJ1-5; no firm D call. CDR3 length: 13 amino acids. CDR1 is MNHEY and CDR2 is SVGAGI in the germline V gene. The germline V and J ends were trimmed by 6 bases and 8 bases, with 14 bases remaining between them. CDR3: CASSSDGGEPQHF. The CDR3 DNA follows: TGTGCCAGCAGCAGTGACGGCGGGGAGCCCCAGCATTTT.

This clone was detected only a few times. This rearrangement joins TRBV18 to TRBJ1-3; D remains ambiguous. Trimming took off 2 bases at V and 0 bases at J, with 8 bases between the two ends. CDR1 and CDR2 (germline): KGHSH, LQKENI. This CDR3 is 15 amino acids long. CDR3 DNA sequence: TGTGCCAGCTCACCAGTCGGACTCTCTGGAAACACCATATATTTT. Its protein product is CASSPVGLSGNTIYF. Full variable domain (missing parts from reference TRBV18 and TRBJ1-3): NAGVMQNPRHLVRRRGQEARLRCSPMKGHSHVYWYRQLPEEGLKFMVYLQKENIIDESGMPKERFSAEFPKEGPSILRIQQVVRGDSAAYFCASSPVGLSGNTIYFGEGSWLTVV.

This sequence joins TRBV6-5 and TRBJ2-7; no clear D. Germline values: CDR1 MNHEY, CDR2 SVGAGI. The CDR3 runs to 14 residues. The V and J ends lost 10 bases and 2 bases respectively, with 18 bases between them. The CDR3 loop reads CATKIGQSTYEQYF. CDR3 DNA: TGTGCCACTAAGATTGGGCAGTCGACCTACGAGCAGTACTTC.

In this sample, this clone turned up a few times. The V and J genes are TRBV10-3 and TRBJ2-1, with D hard to call. V shed 4 bases and J shed 4 bases, with 11 bases lying between them. The CDR3 contains 14 residues. CDR1 and CDR2 (germline): ENHRY, SYGVKD. CDR3 loop: CAISGVAVYNEQFF. The DNA of the CDR3 is TGTGCCATCAGTGGAGTAGCAGTTTACAATGAGCAGTTCTTC.

This chain joins TRBV5-6 and TRBJ1-4; D perhaps matches TRBD1 (5 bases). V lost 7 bases to trimming and J lost 7 bases, with 17 bases between them. The CDR3 totals 14 residues. Germline CDR1 SGHDT, CDR2 YYEEEE. CDR3 region: CASSLGQGTEKLFF. The CDR3 nucleotides read TGTGCCAGCTCCCTTGGGCAGGGCACTGAAAAACTGTTTTTT.

This clone was detected a few times. V and J are TRBV25-1 and TRBJ2-7, with D hard to call. The length of the CDR3 is 13 residues. V lost 3 bases to trimming and J lost 1 base, with 7 bases between them. Germline lookup yields CDR1 MGHDK and CDR2 SYGVNS. The CDR3 is CASSEALSYEQYF. The CDR3 nucleotides read TGTGCCAGCAGTGAGGCTCTTTCCTACGAGCAGTACTTC.

Concerning this clone itself: This sample also contains other DNA sequences that code for the same CDR3. The gene calls are TRBV19 and TRBJ1-1; 7 bases are shared with TRBD1. CDR1 is LNHDA, CDR2 SQIVND, per germline (reference sequence). The CDR3 sequence is 13 residues long. The ends lost 4 bases at V and 2 bases at J; junction bases unmatched: 1. The CDR3 DNA reads TGTGCCAGTAGTAGGACAGGCAACACTGAAGCTTTCTTT. Amino acids: CASSRTGNTEAFF.

Only a few counts were recorded for this clone. The rearrangement links TRBV28 to TRBJ2-7, with TRBD2 identical over 7 bases. CDR3 length equals 14 residues. Per the germline V gene, CDR1 is MDHEN and CDR2 is SYDVKM. V trimming: 7 bases; J trimming: 0 bases; junction bases outside the gene matches: 6. The DNA for the CDR3 is TGTGCCAGCAATGGGAGGGGCGGCTCCTACGAGCAGTACTTC. Translation: CASNGRGGSYEQYF.

There are a few counts of this clone. V is TRBV5-1 and J is TRBJ1-1; 8 bases fit TRBD1. The CDR3 sequence is 14 residues long. The V and J ends lost 3 bases and 5 bases, in that order; junction bases with no gene match: 6. CDR1 and CDR2 from the germline V gene are SGHRS and YFSETQ. The CDR3 sequence is CASSSRGQGTEAFF. For the CDR3, the DNA is TGCGCCAGCAGCTCCAGGGGGCAGGGTACTGAAGCTTTCTTT.

This rearrangement joins TRBV6-1 to TRBJ1-3; maybe TRBD1 (5 bases). This CDR3 spans 14 amino acids. CDR1 and CDR2 from the germline V gene are MNHNS and SASEGT. V lost 10 bases and J 0 bases, leaving 13 bases between the germline ends. CDR3 loop: CATSRQHSGNTIYF. The CDR3 nucleotides read TGTGCCACTTCGAGACAGCACTCTGGAAACACCATATATTTT.

This clone has just a few counts. This chain links TRBV7-6 with TRBJ2-5, with unresolved D. CDR1 is SGHVS and CDR2 is FNYEAQ in the germline V gene. Deletions cut 5 bases from V and 0 bases from J, with 4 bases between. This CDR3 contains 12 residues. The CDR3 is CASSLNQETQYF. The CDR3, as DNA: TGTGCCAGCAGCCTAAACCAAGAGACCCAGTACTTC. The full variable domain, completed using reference TRBV7-6 and TRBJ2-5, is GAGVSQSPRYKVTKRGQDVALRCDPISGHVSLYWYRQALGQGPEFLTYFNYEAQQDKSGLPNDRFSAERPEGSISTLTIQRTEQRDSAMYRCASSLNQETQYFGPGTRLLVL.

This clone occurred a few times. The gene calls are TRBV5-1 and TRBJ2-5, with 8 bases lining up with TRBD2. With 5 bases clipped from V and 6 bases from J, the junction kept 6 bases outside the gene matches. Germline V gives CDR1 SGHRS, CDR2 YFSETQ. The CDR3 spans 13 residues. CDR3 nucleotides: TGCGCCAGCAGTCGGGAGGGCCGTCAGACCCAGTACTTC. It encodes CASSREGRQTQYF.

V is TRBV1 and J is TRBJ2-3; TRBD2, the table's D call, lacks a check against the DNA. TRBV1 is a pseudogene locus. This CDR3 spans 12 amino acids. The CDR3 nucleotides read TGCACGCTAGCGGAGGGCGCAGATACGCAGTATTTT. Protein: CTLAEGADTQYF.

The V gene is TRBV6-5, the J gene TRBJ2-5; D is undetermined. V was cut by 6 bases and J by 7 bases, with 9 bases left in between. Per the germline V gene, CDR1 is MNHEY and CDR2 is SVGAGI. The length of the CDR3 is 11 residues. For the CDR3, the DNA is TGTGCCAGCAGCCGGTCTGGGACCCAGTACTTC. It codes for CASSRSGTQYF.

There are a few counts of this clone. Other DNA sequences in the sample encode the same CDR3. The rearrangement uses TRBV5-4 and TRBJ2-3; tentatively, D is TRBD2 (5 bases). The CDR3 extends over 15 amino acids. Looked up from germline, CDR1 is SGHNT and CDR2 is YYREEE (reference sequence). V lost 0 bases and J lost 0, with 8 bases in between. CDR3 residues: CASSLGRGSTDTQYF. CDR3 nucleotide sequence: TGTGCCAGCAGCTTGGGGCGCGGGAGCACAGATACGCAGTATTTT. Full variable domain (outside the CDR3, taken from reference TRBV5-4 and TRBJ2-3): ETGVTQSPTHLIKTRGQQVTLRCSSQSGHNTVSWYQQALGQGPQFIFQYYREEENGRGNFPPRFSGLQFPNYSSELNVNALELDDSALYLCASSLGRGSTDTQYFGPGTRLTVL.

This clone was observed a few times. The chain employs TRBV5-1 and TRBJ1-4; 9 bases map to TRBD1. Trimming took 3 bases from V and 6 from J; bases not matched to a gene: 3. CDR1 is SGHRS, CDR2 YFSETQ, per germline. This CDR3 is built from 14 residues. CDR3 region: CASSSWTGDEKLFF. The CDR3, as DNA: TGCGCCAGCAGCTCCTGGACAGGGGATGAAAAACTGTTTTTT.